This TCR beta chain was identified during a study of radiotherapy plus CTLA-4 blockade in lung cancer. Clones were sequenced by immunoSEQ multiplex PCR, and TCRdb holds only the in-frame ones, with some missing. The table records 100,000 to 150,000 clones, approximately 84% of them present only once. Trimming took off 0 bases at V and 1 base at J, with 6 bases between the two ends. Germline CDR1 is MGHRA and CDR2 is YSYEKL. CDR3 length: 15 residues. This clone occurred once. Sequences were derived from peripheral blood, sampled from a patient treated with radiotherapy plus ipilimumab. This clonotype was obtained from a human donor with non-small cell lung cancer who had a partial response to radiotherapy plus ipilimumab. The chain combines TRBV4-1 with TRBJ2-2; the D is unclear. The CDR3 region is CASSQETRNTGELFF. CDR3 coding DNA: TGCGCCAGCAGCCAAGAAACGCGGAACACCGGGGAGCTGTTTTTT.